This entry lists 15 T cell receptor beta chains sequenced from one sample in a study of cytomegalovirus exposure and HLA in healthy donors. Amplification used 60 Vbeta primers and 13 Jbeta primers. The data were produced by immunoSEQ multiplex PCR, yet TCRdb's version contains in-frame clones alone and is incomplete. The table lists fewer than 200,000 clones, 60% to 80% of them singletons. The sample was PBMCs. The receptor source for this set is a middle-aged man in good health and CMV-seropositive.

The chain links TRBV10-3 to TRBJ2-5, with 7 bases matching TRBD2. The assigned J gene may be wrong: the sequence end matches TRBJ2-7 better. The CDR3 loop spans 16 amino acids. The V gene's germline CDR1 is ENHRY and CDR2 SYGVKD. The CDR3 DNA is TGTGCCATCAGTGGAGGTCCTAGCGGTGGTTCCTACGAGCAGTACTTC. This gives the protein CAISGGPSGGSYEQYF.

The rearrangement uses TRBV5-1 and TRBJ1-2; possibly TRBD1 for D (6 bases). The CDR3 has 13 amino acids. V lost 3 bases and J 4 bases, leaving 10 bases between the germline ends. The germline V gene encodes CDR1 SGHRS and CDR2 YFSETQ. CDR3 protein: CASSSGASYGYTF. For the CDR3, the DNA is TGCGCCAGCAGCTCAGGGGCGAGCTATGGCTACACCTTC.

The chain joins TRBV5-8 to TRBJ2-7; 9 nucleotides line up with TRBD1. Germline CDR1 is SGHTS and CDR2 is YDEGEE. The trim removed 2 bases at V and 7 bases at J, leaving 13 bases unmatched. The CDR3 is 16 residues long. The CDR3 is CASSFRQGQGSGEQYF. The CDR3 DNA sequence: TGTGCCAGCAGCTTTAGACAGGGACAGGGATCGGGAGAGCAGTACTTC.

This chain joins TRBV5-4 and TRBJ1-1; 10 positions match TRBD1. The length of the CDR3 is 14 residues. CDR1 SGHNT and CDR2 YYREEE come from the germline V gene (reference sequence). V lost 3 bases, J lost 6 bases, and 5 bases stayed unmatched. The CDR3, as DNA: TGTGCCAGCAGCTCGGGACAGGGGTGGTCTGAAGCTTTCTTT. Its protein is CASSSGQGWSEAFF.

The chain links TRBV5-6 to TRBJ1-4; possibly TRBD1 for D (6 bases). CDR3 size: 14 residues. The germline gives CDR1 SGHDT, CDR2 YYEEEE. Deletions cut 0 bases from V and 8 bases from J, with 11 bases between. CDR3 in DNA: TGTGCCAGCAGCTTGGTGGGACACAAGGAAAAACTGTTTTTT. It yields the protein CASSLVGHKEKLFF. The whole variable domain, remainder taken from reference TRBV5-6 and TRBJ1-4, is DAGVTQSPTHLIKTRGQQVTLRCSPKSGHDTVSWYQQALGQGPQFIFQYYEEEERQRGNFPDRFSGHQFPNYSSELNVNALLLGDSALYLCASSLVGHKEKLFFGSGTQLSVL.

This chain links TRBV28 with TRBJ2-7; TRBD1 matches at 7 bases. Germline CDR1 and CDR2: MDHEN and SYDVKM. The length of the CDR3 is 14 residues. The V segment lost 7 bases and the J segment 1 base; nucleotides outside the gene matches: 7. The CDR3 DNA reads TGTGCCAGCATTGCCGGGACAGCATCCTACGAGCAGTACTTC. Encoded protein: CASIAGTASYEQYF.

This clone was recorded a few times. The gene calls are TRBV19 and TRBJ2-7, with TRBD2 matching over 9 bases. The germline V gene encodes CDR1 LNHDA and CDR2 SQIVND (reference sequence). Trimming at V came to 3 bases and at J to 3 bases, leaving 6 bases not matched to a gene. This CDR3 is built from 15 residues. CDR3 in DNA: TGTGCCAGTAGTATTGCAGCGGGAGGCTTCTACGAGCAGTACTTC. Translated, it gives CASSIAAGGFYEQYF.

V is TRBV11-3 and J is TRBJ2-5; 12 positions agree with TRBD2. J gave up 7 bases and V 4 bases, and 10 bases lay outside the gene matches. Germline values: CDR1 SGHNT, CDR2 YENEEA. The length of the CDR3 is 16 residues. The CDR3: CASSSSSGRALGTQYF. Written as DNA, the CDR3 is TGTGCCAGCAGCTCCTCTAGCGGGAGGGCCCTCGGGACCCAGTACTTC.

This chain joins TRBV14 and TRBJ2-7, with a weak D call TRBD1 (6 bases). The CDR3 has 15 residues. CDR1 is SGHDN and CDR2 is FVKESK in the germline V gene. The V end lost 4 bases, the J end lost 3 bases, and 16 bases lay between the germline ends. In DNA, the CDR3 is TGTGCCAGCAGCCTTAGCAGGGGCCGCTTCTACGAGCAGTACTTC. Protein sequence: CASSLSRGRFYEQYF.

This clone was found once. The DNA of the CDR3 is TGTGCCAGCAGTGAAGAAACTAGCGGGAGTAATGAGCAGTTCTTC. Translating gives CASSEETSGSNEQFF. The chain is built from TRBV6-1 and TRBJ2-1, with TRBD2 matching 11 bases. The CDR3 is 15 residues long. Germline V gene sequence: CDR1 MNHNS, CDR2 SASEGT. The trim removed 1 base at V and 7 bases at J, leaving 3 bases unmatched.

This clone has more than one count but fewer than ten. The chain couples TRBV19 to TRBJ2-4, with TRBD2 as a possible D gene (5 bases). The CDR3 consists of 19 residues. Trimming took off 1 base at V and 4 bases at J, with 23 bases between the two ends. Germline V gives CDR1 LNHDA, CDR2 SQIVND (reference sequence). The CDR3, as DNA: TGTGCCAGTAGTATAGGAGCGGCCCTCGCCCCGAGGGCAAAAAACATTCAGTACTTC. It codes for CASSIGAALAPRAKNIQYF.

The chain combines TRBV5-3 with TRBJ1-5; TRBD1 matches at 8 bases. TRBV5-3 is identified as an open reading frame with a role that is uncertain. There are 15 residues in the CDR3. The trim removed 6 bases at V and 3 bases at J, leaving 8 bases unmatched. CDR3 DNA: TGTGCCAGAAAACCCCGACAGGGGCTCAATCAGCCCCAGCATTTT. This codes for CARKPRQGLNQPQHF.

On this clone itself: Other DNA sequences in this specimen translate into the identical CDR3. The chain recombines TRBV18 with TRBJ2-2; D call uncertain. The CDR3 length is 14 residues. V gave up 3 bases and J gave up 1 base, with 6 bases separating them. The germline V gene encodes CDR1 KGHSH and CDR2 LQKENI. The DNA of the CDR3 is TGTGCCAGCTCACCGCCGGGGAACACCGGGGAGCTGTTTTTT. It encodes CASSPPGNTGELFF. Full variable domain (rest looked up from reference TRBV18 and TRBJ2-2): NAGVMQNPRHLVRRRGQEARLRCSPMKGHSHVYWYRQLPEEGLKFMVYLQKENIIDESGMPKERFSAEFPKEGPSILRIQQVVRGDSAAYFCASSPPGNTGELFFGEGSRLTVL.

As to this clone: This sample also contains other DNA sequences that code for the same CDR3. The V call is TRBV2, the J call TRBJ1-2, with 7 nucleotides matching TRBD1. Trimming at V came to 6 bases and at J to 2 bases, leaving 3 bases not matched to a gene. The CDR3 length is 13 residues. Germline V lookup: CDR1 SNHLY, CDR2 FYNNEI. CDR3 amino acids: CASSPDRNYGYTF. The CDR3 nucleotides are TGTGCCAGCAGCCCGGACAGGAACTATGGCTACACCTTC.

The V and J genes are TRBV5-5 and TRBJ1-1; D is ambiguous. The CDR3 has 15 residues. Germline V gives CDR1 SGHKS, CDR2 YYEKEE (reference sequence). Trimming stripped 3 bases from V and 5 bases from J, with 17 bases between. The CDR3 is CASSWLLGVRTEAFF. The CDR3 DNA follows: TGTGCCAGCAGCTGGCTACTGGGAGTGAGGACTGAAGCTTTCTTT.